These T cell receptor beta chains were read from a single sample in a study of shared clonotypes between healthy human individuals. Libraries were prepared by immunoSEQ multiplex PCR; TCRdb keeps only in-frame clonotypes and omits some of them. The data show some 2.1 million clones, with around 93% seen just once and more than 1.5% held by the top ten. The material sequenced was naive CD8+ T cells from PBMCs. Every receptor here comes from a man between 18 and 35 years old in good health. Some clones in this sample may be carry-over from other donors' samples. Each CDR3 is given with its conserved first and last residue. A D gene is named only where the DNA matches it firmly. The size field is filled for only some rows; it gives once, few, many or a size class.

d_call	j_call	v_call	clone_size	cdr3_aa	cdr3_nt
NA	TRBJ2-7	TRBV4-1	NA	CASSQDRGDEQYF	TGCGCCAGCAGCCAAGATCGAGGGGACGAGCAGTACTTC
NA	TRBJ1-2	TRBV29-1	NA	CSGGAAGPGYTF	TGCAGCGGTGGGGCCGCGGGACCTGGCTACACCTTC
TRBD1	TRBJ1-2	TRBV5-1	once	CASSLSGTVFYGYTF	TGCGCCAGCAGCCTGTCCGGGACAGTATTCTATGGCTACACCTTC
NA	TRBJ2-5	TRBV19	NA	CASSIEAAETQYF	TGTGCCAGTAGTATAGAGGCCGCGGAGACCCAGTACTTC
NA	TRBJ2-7	TRBV4-2	NA	CASSHIGTEPYEQYF	TGTGCCAGCAGCCATATAGGGACCGAACCCTACGAGCAGTACTTC
NA	TRBJ1-1	TRBV7-9	NA	CASSLGGQNTEAFF	TGTGCCAGCAGCTTAGGAGGGCAAAACACTGAAGCTTTCTTT
NA	TRBJ2-1	TRBV14	NA	CASSQGMRVPYNEQFF	TGTGCCAGCAGCCAAGGAATGCGGGTACCCTACAATGAGCAGTTCTTC
TRBD1	TRBJ1-5	TRBV28	NA	CASSPLRGREGDNRPQHF	TGTGCCAGCAGCCCTCTGAGGGGGCGAGAGGGTGATAACCGGCCCCAGCATTTT
TRBD1	TRBJ2-7	TRBV6-1	once	CASSEEAGGLRLYEQYF	TGTGCCAGCAGTGAAGAGGCAGGGGGCCTTCGGCTCTACGAGCAGTACTTC
NA	TRBJ1-1	TRBV4-1	NA	CASSQRGGTEAFF	TGCGCCAGCAGCCAACGGGGGGGCACTGAAGCTTTCTTT
TRBD1	TRBJ2-2	TRBV27	NA	CASSTRTGGFPGELFF	TGTGCCAGCAGTACCCGGACAGGGGGCTTCCCCGGGGAGCTGTTTTTT
NA	TRBJ2-5	TRBV7-3	NA	CASSLFPQETQYF	TGTGCCAGCAGCTTATTTCCCCAGGAGACCCAGTACTTC
NA	TRBJ2-7	TRBV10-3	NA	CAISDPSLVSPGVGEQYF	TGTGCCATCAGTGATCCCTCTCTGGTTAGTCCAGGGGTCGGCGAGCAGTACTTC
TRBD1	TRBJ1-1	TRBV2	NA	CASTAQPGQGYKAFF	TGTGCCAGCACAGCGCAACCGGGACAGGGGTATAAAGCTTTCTTT
NA	TRBJ1-4	TRBV29-1	NA	CSVRDSPVYEKLFF	TGCAGCGTTAGGGACTCCCCTGTCTATGAAAAACTGTTTTTT
NA	TRBJ1-1	TRBV19	NA	CASRGPAGEAFF	TGTGCCAGTAGAGGTCCGGCAGGTGAAGCTTTCTTT
NA	TRBJ1-4	TRBV28	NA	CASSAPRGEKLFF	TGTGCCAGCTCAGCGCCCCGGGGAGAAAAACTGTTTTTT
TRBD1	TRBJ2-7	TRBV18	NA	CASSPTGDYEQYF	TGTGCCAGCTCGCCGACAGGGGACTACGAGCAGTACTTC